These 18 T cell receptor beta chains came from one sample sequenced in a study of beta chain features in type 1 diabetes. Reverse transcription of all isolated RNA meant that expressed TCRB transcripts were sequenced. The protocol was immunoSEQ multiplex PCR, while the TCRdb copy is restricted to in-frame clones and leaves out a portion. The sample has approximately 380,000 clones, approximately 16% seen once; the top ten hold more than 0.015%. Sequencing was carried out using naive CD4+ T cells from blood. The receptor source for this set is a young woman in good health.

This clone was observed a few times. The CDR3 loop reads CAWATGRIYEQYF. CDR3 bases: TGTGCCTGGGCAACCGGGAGGATCTACGAGCAGTACTTC. The V gene is TRBV30, the J gene TRBJ2-7, with 7 nucleotides matching TRBD2. This CDR3 is built from 13 residues. Germline assignment: CDR1 GTSNPN and CDR2 SVGIG (reference sequence). V shed 5 bases and J 3 bases; nucleotides not matched to a gene: 7. The complete variable domain, with remaining parts taken from reference TRBV30 and TRBJ2-7, reads SQTIHQWPATLVQPVGSPLSLECTVEGTSNPNLYWYRQAAGRGLQLLFYSVGIGQISSEVPQNLSASRPQDRQFILSSKKLLLSDSGFYLCAWATGRIYEQYFGPGTRLTVT.

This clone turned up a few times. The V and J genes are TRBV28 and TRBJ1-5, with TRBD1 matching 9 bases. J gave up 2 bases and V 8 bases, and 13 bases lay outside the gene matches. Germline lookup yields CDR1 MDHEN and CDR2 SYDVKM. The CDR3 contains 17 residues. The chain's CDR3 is CASSDRGFGPRNQPQHF. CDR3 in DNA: TGTGCCAGCTCGGACAGGGGCTTTGGTCCCCGCAATCAGCCCCAGCATTTT.

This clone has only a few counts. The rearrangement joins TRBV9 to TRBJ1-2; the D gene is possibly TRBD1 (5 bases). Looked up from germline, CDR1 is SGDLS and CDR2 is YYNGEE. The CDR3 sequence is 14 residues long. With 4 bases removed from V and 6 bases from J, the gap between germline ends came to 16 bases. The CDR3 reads CASSQPGRVDGYTF. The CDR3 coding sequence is TGTGCCAGCAGCCAGCCGGGCAGGGTTGATGGCTACACCTTC.

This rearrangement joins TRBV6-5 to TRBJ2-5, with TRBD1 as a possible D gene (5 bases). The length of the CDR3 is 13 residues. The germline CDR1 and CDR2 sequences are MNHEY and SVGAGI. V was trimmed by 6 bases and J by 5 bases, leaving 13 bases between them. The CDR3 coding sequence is TGTGCCAGCAGATTGCAGGGTACGGAGACCCAGTACTTC. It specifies CASRLQGTETQYF.

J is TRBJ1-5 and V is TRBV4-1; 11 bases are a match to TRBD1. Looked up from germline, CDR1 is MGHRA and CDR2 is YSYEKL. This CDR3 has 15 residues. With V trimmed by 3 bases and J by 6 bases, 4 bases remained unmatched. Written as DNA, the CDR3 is TGCGCCAGCAGCCAGCCCGGGACAGGGGGTCAGCCCCAGCATTTT. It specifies CASSQPGTGGQPQHF.

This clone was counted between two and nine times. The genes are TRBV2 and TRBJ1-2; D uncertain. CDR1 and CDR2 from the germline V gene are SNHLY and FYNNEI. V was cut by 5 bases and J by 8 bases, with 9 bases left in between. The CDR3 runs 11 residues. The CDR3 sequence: CASSYPGGYTF. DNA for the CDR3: TGTGCCAGCAGTTACCCGGGGGGCTACACCTTC.

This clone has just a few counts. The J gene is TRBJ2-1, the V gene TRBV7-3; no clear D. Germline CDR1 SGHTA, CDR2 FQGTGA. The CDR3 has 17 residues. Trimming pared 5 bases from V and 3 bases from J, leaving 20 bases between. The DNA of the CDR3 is TGTGCCAGCAGCCCCCGGCCTGACTCGCTAATCTACAATGAGCAGTTCTTC. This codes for CASSPRPDSLIYNEQFF.

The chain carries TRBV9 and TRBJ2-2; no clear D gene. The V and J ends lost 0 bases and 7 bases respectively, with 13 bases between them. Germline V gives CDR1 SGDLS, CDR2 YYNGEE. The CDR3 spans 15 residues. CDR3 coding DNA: TGTGCCAGCAGCGTAGTTCCCTCGGTCGGCGGGGAGCTGTTTTTT. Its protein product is CASSVVPSVGGELFF.

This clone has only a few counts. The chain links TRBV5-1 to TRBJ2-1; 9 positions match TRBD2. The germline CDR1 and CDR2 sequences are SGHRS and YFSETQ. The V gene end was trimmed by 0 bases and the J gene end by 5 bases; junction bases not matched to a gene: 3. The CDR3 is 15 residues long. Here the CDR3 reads CASSLETSGHNEQFF. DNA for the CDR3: TGCGCCAGCAGCTTGGAGACTAGCGGTCACAATGAGCAGTTCTTC.

The DNA for the CDR3 is TGCAGCGTGGCCCCCCTAGCAGCCTACGAGCAGTACTTC. Its translation is CSVAPLAAYEQYF. The V gene is TRBV29-1, the J gene TRBJ2-7; possibly TRBD2 for D (5 bases). The CDR3 runs to 13 residues. Per germline, CDR1 SQVTM and CDR2 ANQGSEA. V shed 6 bases and J shed 2 bases, with 14 bases lying between them.

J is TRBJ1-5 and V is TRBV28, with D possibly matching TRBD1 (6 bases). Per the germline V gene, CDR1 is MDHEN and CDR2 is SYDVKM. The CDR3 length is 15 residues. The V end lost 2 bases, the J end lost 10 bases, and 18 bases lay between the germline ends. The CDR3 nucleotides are TGTGCCAGCAGTTTAGGGGGCAGGGTCTTCAGCCCCCAGCATTTT. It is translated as CASSLGGRVFSPQHF.

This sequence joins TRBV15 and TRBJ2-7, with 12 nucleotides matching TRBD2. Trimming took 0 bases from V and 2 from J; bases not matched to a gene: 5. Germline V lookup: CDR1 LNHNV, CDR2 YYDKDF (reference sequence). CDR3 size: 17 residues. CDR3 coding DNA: TGTGCCACCAGCAGAGAAAGGGCTAGCGGGAGGGCCTACGAGCAGTACTTC. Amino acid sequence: CATSRERASGRAYEQYF.

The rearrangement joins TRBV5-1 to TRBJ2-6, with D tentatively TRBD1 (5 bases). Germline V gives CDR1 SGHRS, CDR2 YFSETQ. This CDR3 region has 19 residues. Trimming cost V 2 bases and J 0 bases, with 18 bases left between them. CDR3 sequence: CASSLRQGQSPSGANVLTF. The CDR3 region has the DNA TGCGCCAGCAGCTTAAGGCAGGGCCAATCACCCTCTGGGGCCAACGTCCTGACTTTC.

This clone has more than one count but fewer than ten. The CDR3 DNA sequence: TGTGCCAGCATTTACGGTTATAATGAAAAACTGTTTTTT. Encoded protein: CASIYGYNEKLFF. This sequence joins TRBV2 and TRBJ1-4; D unclear. This CDR3 region has 13 residues. V gave up 7 bases and J gave up 4 bases, with 10 bases separating them. Per the germline V gene, CDR1 is SNHLY and CDR2 is FYNNEI.

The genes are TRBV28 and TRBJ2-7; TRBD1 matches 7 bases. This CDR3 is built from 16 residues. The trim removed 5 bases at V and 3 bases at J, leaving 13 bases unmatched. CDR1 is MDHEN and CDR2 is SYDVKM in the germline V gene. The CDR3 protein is CASSPSDRLLSYEQYF. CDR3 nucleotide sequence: TGTGCCAGCAGTCCCTCGGACAGGCTCCTTAGCTACGAGCAGTACTTC.

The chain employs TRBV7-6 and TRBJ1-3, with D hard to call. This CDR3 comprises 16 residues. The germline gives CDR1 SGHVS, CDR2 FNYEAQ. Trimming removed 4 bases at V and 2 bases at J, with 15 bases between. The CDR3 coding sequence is TGTGCCAGCAGCTCCCGATTTCGGAGTGCTGGAAACACCATATATTTT. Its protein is CASSSRFRSAGNTIYF.

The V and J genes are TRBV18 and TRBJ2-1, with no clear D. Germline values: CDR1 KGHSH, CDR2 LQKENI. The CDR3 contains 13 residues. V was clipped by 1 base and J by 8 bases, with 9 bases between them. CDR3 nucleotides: TGTGCCAGCTCACCACGAGCCGTGGATGAGCAGTTCTTC. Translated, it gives CASSPRAVDEQFF.

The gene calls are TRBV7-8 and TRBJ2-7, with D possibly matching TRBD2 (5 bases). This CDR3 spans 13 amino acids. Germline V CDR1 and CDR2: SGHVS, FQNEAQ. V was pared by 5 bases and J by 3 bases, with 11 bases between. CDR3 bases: TGTGCCAGCAGCCTGAGACGGGACTACGAGCAGTACTTC. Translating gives CASSLRRDYEQYF.